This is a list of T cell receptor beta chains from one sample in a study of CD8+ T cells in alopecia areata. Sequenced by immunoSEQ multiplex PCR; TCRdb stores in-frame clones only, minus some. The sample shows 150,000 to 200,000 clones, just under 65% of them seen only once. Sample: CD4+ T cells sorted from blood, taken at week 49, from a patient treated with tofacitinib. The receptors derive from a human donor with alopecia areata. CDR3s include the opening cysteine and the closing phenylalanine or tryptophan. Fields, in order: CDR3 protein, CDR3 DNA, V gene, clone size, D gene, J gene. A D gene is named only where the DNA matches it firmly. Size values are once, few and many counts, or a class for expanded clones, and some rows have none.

CDR3aa: CSVILGQGPNQPQHF
CDR3nt: TGCAGCGTCATCCTGGGACAGGGACCCAATCAGCCCCAGCATTTT
v_gene: TRBV29-1
abundance: NA
d_gene: TRBD1
j_gene: TRBJ1-5

CDR3aa: CASSGKGGWNEQFF
CDR3nt: TGTGCCAGCAGCGGGAAGGGAGGGTGGAACGAGCAGTTCTTC
v_gene: TRBV9
abundance: NA
d_gene: TRBD2
j_gene: TRBJ2-1

CDR3aa: CASSPAQWEGKPQHF
CDR3nt: TGTGCCAGCAGCCCGGCACAATGGGAGGGGAAGCCCCAGCATTTT
v_gene: TRBV14
abundance: NA
d_gene: NA
j_gene: TRBJ1-5

CDR3aa: CASSYSGALTEAFF
CDR3nt: TGTGCCAGCAGTTACTCGGGGGCATTGACTGAAGCTTTCTTT
v_gene: TRBV6-6
abundance: few
d_gene: NA
j_gene: TRBJ1-1

CDR3aa: CASSLGPYGYTF
CDR3nt: TGTGCCAGCAGCTTGGGGCCTTATGGCTACACCTTC
v_gene: TRBV5-6
abundance: NA
d_gene: NA
j_gene: TRBJ1-2

CDR3aa: CASAEADTQYF
CDR3nt: TGCGCCAGCGCGGAGGCAGATACGCAGTATTTT
v_gene: TRBV5-1
abundance: NA
d_gene: NA
j_gene: TRBJ2-3

CDR3aa: CASSTGGLDDQPQHF
CDR3nt: TGCGCCAGCAGCACCGGGGGACTCGACGATCAGCCCCAGCATTTT
v_gene: TRBV5-1
abundance: few
d_gene: NA
j_gene: TRBJ1-5

CDR3aa: CSVGTSGYEQYF
CDR3nt: TGCAGCGTCGGGACTAGCGGTTACGAGCAGTACTTC
v_gene: TRBV29-1
abundance: NA
d_gene: TRBD2
j_gene: TRBJ2-7

CDR3aa: CSWRQAETQYF
CDR3nt: TGCAGCTGGCGACAGGCCGAGACCCAGTACTTC
v_gene: TRBV29-1
abundance: NA
d_gene: NA
j_gene: TRBJ2-5

CDR3aa: CSVVVRDEQYF
CDR3nt: TGCAGCGTTGTCGTCCGGGACGAGCAGTACTTC
v_gene: TRBV29-1
abundance: NA
d_gene: NA
j_gene: TRBJ2-7

CDR3aa: CASTVGQNNEQFF
CDR3nt: TGTGCCAGCACAGTCGGACAGAACAATGAGCAGTTCTTC
v_gene: TRBV6-1
abundance: NA
d_gene: NA
j_gene: TRBJ2-1

CDR3aa: CAISERQKETQYF
CDR3nt: TGTGCCATCAGTGAGAGGCAGAAAGAGACCCAGTACTTC
v_gene: TRBV10-3
abundance: NA
d_gene: NA
j_gene: TRBJ2-5

CDR3aa: CASSFTKILAKNIQYF
CDR3nt: TGTGCCAGCAGTTTTACGAAGATACTAGCCAAAAACATTCAGTACTTC
v_gene: TRBV27
abundance: few
d_gene: NA
j_gene: TRBJ2-4

CDR3aa: CATSRPGPTEAFF
CDR3nt: TGTGCCACCAGCAGACCAGGGCCCACTGAAGCTTTCTTT
v_gene: TRBV15
abundance: NA
d_gene: NA
j_gene: TRBJ1-1

CDR3aa: CASSYFMDFSNTDTQYF
CDR3nt: TGTGCCAGCAGCTACTTTATGGACTTTTCCAACACAGATACGCAGTATTTT
v_gene: TRBV5-6
abundance: few
d_gene: NA
j_gene: TRBJ2-3

CDR3aa: CAWSVRSTGDYGYTF
CDR3nt: TGTGCCTGGAGTGTACGTTCGACAGGGGATTATGGCTACACCTTC
v_gene: TRBV30
abundance: once
d_gene: TRBD1
j_gene: TRBJ1-2

CDR3aa: CSVDSLNTEAFF
CDR3nt: TGCAGCGTTGACAGCCTGAACACTGAAGCTTTCTTT
v_gene: TRBV29-1
abundance: few
d_gene: NA
j_gene: TRBJ1-1

CDR3aa: CAWNRGGEAFF
CDR3nt: TGTGCCTGGAATAGAGGTGGTGAAGCTTTCTTT
v_gene: TRBV30
abundance: NA
d_gene: NA
j_gene: TRBJ1-1

CDR3aa: CAGKGVYEQYF
CDR3nt: TGTGCCGGCAAGGGGGTGTACGAGCAGTACTTC
v_gene: TRBV30
abundance: NA
d_gene: NA
j_gene: TRBJ2-7

CDR3aa: CASSLGAGTLEQYF
CDR3nt: TGTGCCAGCAGCCTAGGTGCGGGTACTTTGGAGCAGTACTTC
v_gene: TRBV9
abundance: NA
d_gene: NA
j_gene: TRBJ2-7

CDR3aa: CASSTRQGYGYTF
CDR3nt: TGTGCCAGCAGCACAAGACAGGGGTATGGCTACACCTTC
v_gene: TRBV7-2
abundance: NA
d_gene: TRBD1
j_gene: TRBJ1-2

CDR3aa: CASSEGTDMNTEAFF
CDR3nt: TGTGCCAGCAGCGAAGGGACAGATATGAACACTGAAGCTTTCTTT
v_gene: TRBV7-9
abundance: few
d_gene: TRBD1
j_gene: TRBJ1-1

CDR3aa: CSVTTGGAETQYF
CDR3nt: TGCAGCGTCACAACAGGGGGGGCAGAGACCCAGTACTTC
v_gene: TRBV29-1
abundance: NA
d_gene: NA
j_gene: TRBJ2-5

CDR3aa: CASSVAAGVTGELFF
CDR3nt: TGTGCCAGCAGCGTAGCAGCGGGGGTCACCGGGGAGCTGTTTTTT
v_gene: TRBV9
abundance: NA
d_gene: TRBD2
j_gene: TRBJ2-2

CDR3aa: CSVEDYWGYTF
CDR3nt: TGCAGCGTTGAAGATTACTGGGGCTACACCTTC
v_gene: TRBV29-1
abundance: NA
d_gene: NA
j_gene: TRBJ1-2

CDR3aa: CASSPGLAGTAGTDTQYF
CDR3nt: TGCGCCAGCAGCCCGGGACTAGCGGGGACAGCGGGCACAGATACGCAGTATTTT
v_gene: TRBV5-1
abundance: NA
d_gene: TRBD2
j_gene: TRBJ2-3

CDR3aa: CSVKLQDGVTEAFF
CDR3nt: TGCAGCGTTAAATTACAGGATGGCGTTACTGAAGCTTTCTTT
v_gene: TRBV29-1
abundance: NA
d_gene: NA
j_gene: TRBJ1-1

CDR3aa: CASSEDRSGYTF
CDR3nt: TGTGCCAGCAGTGAAGACCGATCGGGCTACACCTTC
v_gene: TRBV2
abundance: NA
d_gene: NA
j_gene: TRBJ1-2

CDR3aa: CAIGTPFPSSTDTQYF
CDR3nt: TGTGCCATCGGGACTCCCTTTCCTTCTAGCACAGATACGCAGTATTTT
v_gene: TRBV2
abundance: NA
d_gene: NA
j_gene: TRBJ2-3

CDR3aa: CASSIGQGEAFF
CDR3nt: TGTGCCAGCAGCATCGGACAGGGTGAAGCTTTCTTT
v_gene: TRBV7-9
abundance: few
d_gene: TRBD1
j_gene: TRBJ1-1

CDR3aa: CARERGPGMGPLHF
CDR3nt: TGCGCCAGGGAACGGGGACCTGGGATGGGGCCCCTCCACTTT
v_gene: TRBV23-1
abundance: once
d_gene: NA
j_gene: TRBJ1-6

CDR3aa: CSVEGPNEQFF
CDR3nt: TGCAGCGTTGAAGGCCCCAATGAGCAGTTCTTC
v_gene: TRBV29-1
abundance: NA
d_gene: NA
j_gene: TRBJ2-1

CDR3aa: CASSFDRGDGYTF
CDR3nt: TGCGCCAGCAGCTTTGACAGGGGAGACGGCTACACCTTC
v_gene: TRBV5-1
abundance: NA
d_gene: TRBD1
j_gene: TRBJ1-2

CDR3aa: CASSLKPQGEYEQYF
CDR3nt: TGTGCCAGCAGCTTAAAGCCACAGGGGGAATACGAGCAGTACTTC
v_gene: TRBV13
abundance: NA
d_gene: TRBD1
j_gene: TRBJ2-7

CDR3aa: CASSEWGPNQPQHF
CDR3nt: TGTGCCAGCAGTGAATGGGGACCCAATCAGCCCCAGCATTTT
v_gene: TRBV25-1
abundance: NA
d_gene: NA
j_gene: TRBJ1-5

CDR3aa: CASSQAADAGELFF
CDR3nt: TGCGCCAGCAGCCAAGCGGCAGATGCCGGGGAGCTGTTTTTT
v_gene: TRBV4-3
abundance: NA
d_gene: NA
j_gene: TRBJ2-2

CDR3aa: CASSLAGLSPLHF
CDR3nt: TGCGCCAGCAGCTTGGCAGGGCTCTCACCCCTCCACTTT
v_gene: TRBV5-1
abundance: once
d_gene: NA
j_gene: TRBJ1-6

CDR3aa: CASSTPIGANVLTF
CDR3nt: TGTGCCAGCTCCACCCCCATTGGGGCCAACGTCCTGACTTTC
v_gene: TRBV7-9
abundance: NA
d_gene: NA
j_gene: TRBJ2-6

CDR3aa: CASKAGGVTTGELFF
CDR3nt: TGTGCCAGCAAGGCGGGGGGCGTTACTACCGGGGAGCTGTTTTTT
v_gene: TRBV9
abundance: many
d_gene: TRBD2
j_gene: TRBJ2-2

CDR3aa: CSVAAGALTGELFF
CDR3nt: TGCAGCGTCGCGGCAGGGGCCCTCACCGGGGAGCTGTTTTTT
v_gene: TRBV29-1
abundance: few
d_gene: NA
j_gene: TRBJ2-2

CDR3aa: CAGRQGPSSYEQYF
CDR3nt: TGCGCCGGTAGGCAGGGGCCGAGCTCCTACGAGCAGTACTTC
v_gene: TRBV5-1
abundance: once
d_gene: NA
j_gene: TRBJ2-7

CDR3aa: CASSLGLGTGETEAFF
CDR3nt: TGTGCCAGCAGCTTAGGGTTGGGGACAGGGGAAACTGAAGCTTTCTTT
v_gene: TRBV7-2
abundance: NA
d_gene: TRBD1
j_gene: TRBJ1-1

CDR3aa: CSAGTRRATGELFF
CDR3nt: TGCAGCGCCGGGACAAGGAGGGCCACCGGGGAGCTGTTTTTT
v_gene: TRBV29-1
abundance: NA
d_gene: NA
j_gene: TRBJ2-2

CDR3aa: CAWSSFGVAGYNEQFF
CDR3nt: TGTGCCTGGAGTTCATTCGGAGTAGCGGGGTACAATGAGCAGTTCTTC
v_gene: TRBV30
abundance: few
d_gene: TRBD2
j_gene: TRBJ2-1

CDR3aa: CASSRGRRNTEAFF
CDR3nt: TGTGCCAGCAGCCGGGGACGGAGAAACACTGAAGCTTTCTTT
v_gene: TRBV5-6
abundance: NA
d_gene: NA
j_gene: TRBJ1-1

CDR3aa: CASSQDVGQRQETQYF
CDR3nt: TGTGCCAGCAGCCAAGATGTCGGGCAGCGCCAAGAGACCCAGTACTTC
v_gene: TRBV14
abundance: NA
d_gene: NA
j_gene: TRBJ2-5

CDR3aa: CASSTTGGNYEQYF
CDR3nt: TGTGCCAGCAGCACCACAGGTGGAAACTACGAGCAGTACTTC
v_gene: TRBV7-2
abundance: NA
d_gene: NA
j_gene: TRBJ2-7

CDR3aa: CASSSGQGVDEQYF
CDR3nt: TGTGCCAGCAGCTCGGGACAGGGAGTAGACGAGCAGTACTTC
v_gene: TRBV7-2
abundance: NA
d_gene: TRBD1
j_gene: TRBJ2-7

CDR3aa: CASSETSRGYEQYF
CDR3nt: TGTGCCAGCAGTGAGACTTCGCGGGGCTACGAGCAGTACTTC
v_gene: TRBV6-1
abundance: once
d_gene: NA
j_gene: TRBJ2-7

CDR3aa: CSVPPRRGTEAFF
CDR3nt: TGCAGCGTTCCCCCTCGGAGGGGCACTGAAGCTTTCTTT
v_gene: TRBV29-1
abundance: NA
d_gene: NA
j_gene: TRBJ1-1

CDR3aa: CASSVGVTGEKLFF
CDR3nt: TGTGCCAGCAGTGTAGGGGTTACGGGGGAAAAACTGTTTTTT
v_gene: TRBV6-1
abundance: NA
d_gene: NA
j_gene: TRBJ1-4

CDR3aa: CSVPKSGDGYGYTF
CDR3nt: TGCAGCGTACCTAAATCAGGGGATGGATATGGCTACACCTTC
v_gene: TRBV29-1
abundance: NA
d_gene: NA
j_gene: TRBJ1-2

CDR3aa: CASSLAGAHTDTQYF
CDR3nt: TGTGCCAGCAGTCTAGCGGGGGCCCACACAGATACGCAGTATTTT
v_gene: TRBV11-2
abundance: NA
d_gene: TRBD2
j_gene: TRBJ2-3

CDR3aa: CASSLWRYNSPLHF
CDR3nt: TGTGCCAGCAGTTTATGGCGTTATAATTCACCCCTCCACTTT
v_gene: TRBV27
abundance: once
d_gene: NA
j_gene: TRBJ1-6

CDR3aa: CASSQEYPGTGELFF
CDR3nt: TGTGCCAGCAGCCAAGAGTACCCGGGAACCGGGGAGCTGTTTTTT
v_gene: TRBV4-2
abundance: NA
d_gene: NA
j_gene: TRBJ2-2

CDR3aa: CAWRNKRNSPLHF
CDR3nt: TGTGCCTGGAGAAACAAGAGAAATTCACCCCTCCACTTT
v_gene: TRBV30
abundance: NA
d_gene: NA
j_gene: TRBJ1-6

CDR3aa: CAWSGSGPEAFF
CDR3nt: TGTGCCTGGAGTGGCTCAGGGCCTGAAGCTTTCTTT
v_gene: TRBV30
abundance: NA
d_gene: NA
j_gene: TRBJ1-1

CDR3aa: CASSPTGGGYGYTF
CDR3nt: TGTGCCAGCAGCCCGACAGGGGGCGGCTATGGCTACACCTTC
v_gene: TRBV6-1
abundance: NA
d_gene: TRBD1
j_gene: TRBJ1-2

CDR3aa: CASSLLGGGVQPQHF
CDR3nt: TGTGCCAGCAGCCTCCTTGGAGGGGGAGTACAGCCCCAGCATTTT
v_gene: TRBV7-8
abundance: NA
d_gene: NA
j_gene: TRBJ1-5

CDR3aa: CASRTGGANTGELFF
CDR3nt: TGTGCCAGCAGGACGGGGGGCGCGAACACCGGGGAGCTGTTTTTT
v_gene: TRBV6-6
abundance: few
d_gene: NA
j_gene: TRBJ2-2